The 27 T cell receptor beta chains below all came from one sample that was sequenced in a study of T cells in Graves' hyperthyroidism and ophthalmopathy (dated by TCRdb to between 2019 and 2020). The protocol used for the library was multiplex PCR. Sequenced on an Illumina HiSeq 2000. TCR beta CDR3 regions were amplified from RNA transcripts. A first-round RT-PCR of the TCR CDR3 used the HTBI primer set with the Qiagen OneStep RT-PCR kit. TCRdb reanalyzed the raw reads on its own, using fastp at Q25 for trimming and MiXCR for clone calling, and kept in-frame beta chains. Merged by CDR3 protein, the rows form single entries marked with the most common genes and DNA. This sample has about 700,000 distinct CDR3 sequences in its table, and 13% to 15% of those were observed once. Together, the top ten hold roughly 10% of the sample. Sequencing input: blood. These receptors all come from a woman in her late teens or twenties with Graves' hyperthyroidism.

This clonotype was seen more than once but under ten times. The V gene is TRBV14, the J gene TRBJ2-7; D possibly corresponds to TRBD1 (5 bases). This CDR3 has 16 residues. The V end was cut by 5 bases, the J end by 4 bases, with 21 bases between. Germline assignment: CDR1 SGHDN and CDR2 FVKESK. The CDR3 loop is CASSKFVTDFFYEQYF. CDR3 sequence (DNA): TGTGCCAGCAGCAAGTTTGTGACAGACTTCTTTTACGAGCAGTACTTC.

This clonotype was observed many times. V usage is TRBV20-1 and J usage is TRBJ2-2; no firm D call. This CDR3 comprises 14 residues. Germline V CDR1 and CDR2: DFQATT, SNEGSKA (reference sequence). The V gene lost 1 base and the J gene lost 5 bases, with 11 bases spanning the gap. The CDR3 sequence is CSARGPRGTGELFF. The CDR3 coding sequence is TGCAGTGCTAGAGGGCCGCGTGGGACCGGGGAGCTGTTTTTT.

This chain joins TRBV12-3 or TRBV12-4 and TRBJ2-2; D is possibly TRBD1 (5 bases). V lost 8 bases and J lost 1, with 8 bases in between. The CDR3 has 13 amino acids. CDR3 region: CASGHENTGELFF. The CDR3 DNA follows: TGTGCCAGCGGACACGAGAACACCGGGGAGCTGTTTTTT.

Concerning this clonotype: One junction end disagrees with the germline gene, perhaps due to a read error. The chain uses TRBV2 and TRBJ2-1; D gene unclear. Germline V gene data show CDR1 as SNHLY and CDR2 as FYNNEI. CDR3 length: 13 amino acids. CDR3 sequence (DNA): TGTGCCAGCAGTGGTGACTCAATCAATGAGCAGCTCTTC. Translation: CASSGDSINEQLF.

This clonotype has a handful of counts. V is TRBV2 and J is TRBJ1-5; no reliable D call. CDR1 SNHLY and CDR2 FYNNEI come from the germline V gene. The CDR3 contains 14 residues. V was clipped by 5 bases and J by 0 bases, with 8 bases between them. The CDR3 spells CASSSDTSNQPQHF. In nucleotides, the CDR3 is TGTGCCAGCAGTTCAGACACTAGCAATCAGCCCCAGCATTTT.

This clonotype has more than one count but fewer than ten. This chain links TRBV12-3 or TRBV12-4 with TRBJ2-2; D call uncertain. There are 14 residues in the CDR3. V was clipped by 5 bases and J by 4 bases, with 11 bases between them. The CDR3 coding sequence is TGTGCCAGCAGTACTCGACACACCACCGGGGAGCTGTTTTTT. Amino acids: CASSTRHTTGELFF.

This clonotype occurred many times. The J gene is TRBJ1-4, the V gene TRBV7-2; 7 positions match TRBD1. Germline trimming cut 5 bases from V and 5 bases from J; bases unmatched to any gene: 5. The CDR3 sequence is 14 residues long. CDR1 SGHTA and CDR2 FQGNSA come from the germline V gene. The CDR3 loop reads CASSPRDRNEKLFF. CDR3 DNA sequence: TGTGCCAGCAGCCCCCGGGACAGAAATGAAAAACTGTTTTTT.

This clonotype was seen repeatedly, ten times or more. CDR3 in amino acids: CASSLVGARGYNEQFF. In DNA, the CDR3 is TGTGCCAGCAGCTTAGTGGGGGCTCGAGGATACAATGAGCAGTTCTTC. The chain couples TRBV7-9 to TRBJ2-1, with a weak D call TRBD1 (6 bases). This CDR3 contains 16 residues. Trimming cost V 1 base and J 4 bases, with 14 bases left between them. The germline V gene encodes CDR1 SEHNR and CDR2 FQNEAQ (reference sequence).

This clonotype has only a few counts. The chain carries TRBV6-1 and TRBJ1-4; 11 bases are a match to TRBD1. The V segment lost 7 bases and the J segment 8 bases; nucleotides outside the gene matches: 6. The germline V gene has CDR1 MNHNS and CDR2 SASEGT. The CDR3 is made up of 14 amino acids. The CDR3 here is CASILDRGREKLFF. CDR3 bases: TGTGCCAGCATCCTGGACAGGGGGCGGGAAAAACTGTTTTTT.

This clonotype was observed a few times. J is TRBJ1-4 and V is TRBV20-1, with TRBD1 matching over 8 bases. The junction had 9 bases not matched to a gene; V was cut back by 0 bases and J by 12 bases. The germline CDR1 and CDR2 sequences are DFQATT and SNEGSKA (reference sequence). CDR3 length equals 14 residues. CDR3 DNA sequence: TGCAGTGCTAGAGAGACAGGGGAGGTTTCGGAACTGTTTTTT. This codes for CSARETGEVSELFF.

This clonotype has at least ten counts. V is TRBV7-9 and J is TRBJ2-2, with D possibly TRBD1 on 6 matching bases. Trimming stripped 4 bases from V and 6 bases from J, with 18 bases between. Germline CDR1 reads SEHNR; CDR2 reads FQNEAQ (reference sequence). The CDR3 is 16 amino acids. The CDR3 DNA reads as TGTGCCAGCAGCTCCTTTTTGACAGGTTCTGCCGGGGAGCTGTTTTTT. Amino acids: CASSSFLTGSAGELFF.

This clonotype appeared many times. V gene TRBV27 combines with J gene TRBJ2-7; 7 nucleotides align to TRBD2. Trimming cost V 3 bases and J 6 bases; bases outside gene matches: 8. CDR3 length equals 14 residues. CDR1 MNHEY and CDR2 SMNVEV come from the germline V gene (reference sequence). CDR3 DNA sequence: TGTGCCAGCAGTTTGGCCGGGGGGACCGGCGAGCAGTACTTC. Its translation is CASSLAGGTGEQYF.

This clonotype was found many times. The gene calls are TRBV27 and TRBJ2-7, with D possibly being TRBD2 (5 bases). Germline CDR1 MNHEY, CDR2 SMNVEV (reference sequence). There are 17 residues in the CDR3. V shed 1 base and J shed 5 bases, with 21 bases lying between them. For the CDR3, the DNA is TGTGCCAGCAGTTTATTGGGTCTCGTGGAGGTTGGGGACGAGCAGTACTTC. Translating it yields CASSLLGLVEVGDEQYF.

This chain joins TRBV6-1 and TRBJ2-3; D is possibly TRBD1 (6 bases). V dropped 8 bases and J dropped 5 bases, with 17 bases sitting between them. CDR1 MNHNS and CDR2 SASEGT come from the germline V gene. This CDR3 has 14 amino acids. In DNA form, the CDR3 reads TGTGCCAGCTACAATACAGGGTCAGGAGATACGCAGTATTTT. Translating it yields CASYNTGSGDTQYF.

The chain carries TRBV9 and TRBJ1-1, with 10 bases that match TRBD1. Trimming cost V 4 bases and J 3 bases; bases outside gene matches: 12. Germline CDR1 and CDR2: SGDLS and YYNGEE. CDR3 length: 17 residues. The CDR3 spells CASSLSDRGVEDTEAFF. CDR3 DNA sequence: TGTGCCAGCAGCCTATCGGACAGGGGGGTTGAGGACACTGAAGCTTTCTTT. Complete variable domain (other parts from reference TRBV9 and TRBJ1-1): DSGVTQTPKHLITATGQRVTLRCSPRSGDLSVYWYQQSLDQGLQFLIQYYNGEERAKGNILERFSAQQFPDLHSELNLSSLELGDSALYFCASSLSDRGVEDTEAFFGQGTRLTVV.

This clonotype has a handful of counts. The V call is TRBV7-9, the J call TRBJ2-2; D is undetermined. Deletions cut 0 bases from V and 2 bases from J, with 10 bases between. Germline V gene data show CDR1 as SEHNR and CDR2 as FQNEAQ (reference sequence). This CDR3 has 16 residues. CDR3 region: CASSLAPGPNTGELFF. CDR3 bases: TGTGCCAGCAGCTTAGCACCGGGCCCTAACACCGGGGAGCTGTTTTTT.

This clonotype was found many times. The chain carries TRBV9 and TRBJ1-2, with 8 bases matching TRBD1. Per the germline V gene, CDR1 is SGDLS and CDR2 is YYNGEE. The V and J ends lost 3 bases and 3 bases, in that order; junction bases with no gene match: 4. The CDR3 is made up of 14 amino acids. The CDR3 nucleotides are TGTGCCAGCAGCGCGGGACAGGATCACTATGGCTACACCTTC. This sequence encodes CASSAGQDHYGYTF. Using reference TRBV9 and TRBJ1-2 for the parts outside the CDR3, the full variable domain is DSGVTQTPKHLITATGQRVTLRCSPRSGDLSVYWYQQSLDQGLQFLIQYYNGEERAKGNILERFSAQQFPDLHSELNLSSLELGDSALYFCASSAGQDHYGYTFGSGTRLTVV.

The genes are TRBV2 and TRBJ2-7; TRBD2 might be the D (7 bases). V was clipped by 7 bases and J by 2 bases, with 15 bases between them. This CDR3 spans 14 amino acids. Germline V gene lookup returns CDR1 SNHLY and CDR2 FYNNEI. The CDR3 spells CASTVGGAPYEQYF. DNA of the CDR3: TGTGCCAGCACGGTTGGGGGGGCCCCCTACGAGCAGTACTTC.

This chain joins TRBV30 and TRBJ1-5; 7 bases line up with TRBD1. The germline V gene encodes CDR1 GTSNPN and CDR2 SVGIG (reference sequence). The CDR3 runs to 18 residues. J gave up 10 bases and V 0 bases, and 21 bases lay outside the gene matches. Here the CDR3 DNA reads TGTGCCTGGAGTGTACAGGGGACAGCAGGCAGTTATTTTGGCCCCCAGCATTTT. Protein sequence: CAWSVQGTAGSYFGPQHF. Drawing the rest from reference TRBV30 and TRBJ1-5, the complete variable domain is SQTIHQWPATLVQPVGSPLSLECTVEGTSNPNLYWYRQAAGRGLQLLFYSVGIGQISSEVPQNLSASRPQDRQFILSSKKLLLSDSGFYLCAWSVQGTAGSYFGPQHFGDGTRLSIL.

This sequence joins TRBV10-2 and TRBJ2-2, with D possibly called TRBD1 or TRBD2 (5 bases each). The V gene's germline CDR1 is WSHSY and CDR2 SAAADI. This CDR3 has 15 residues. Trimming shortened V by 6 bases and J by 9 bases, and 20 bases separated the two germline ends. The chain's CDR3 is CASRVGIPRDRELFF. The CDR3 nucleotides read TGCGCCAGCAGAGTCGGGATTCCCAGGGACCGGGAGCTGTTTTTT.

The CDR3 protein is CASSQDYPSYWGRNGYTF. The CDR3 DNA reads as TGCGCCAGCAGCCAAGATTACCCCTCCTATTGGGGCCGTAATGGCTACACCTTC. This sequence joins TRBV4-3 and TRBJ1-2; D may be TRBD1 (5 bases). This CDR3 region has 18 residues. In germline, CDR1 is LGHNA, CDR2 YSLEER. V was shortened by 0 bases and J by 6 bases, with 23 bases between the two germline ends.

This clonotype was observed many times. The chain combines TRBV2 with TRBJ2-3, with TRBD2 matching 8 bases. Per the germline V gene, CDR1 is SNHLY and CDR2 is FYNNEI. The junction had 6 bases not matched to a gene; V was cut back by 9 bases and J by 1 base. This CDR3 has 14 amino acids. The CDR3 region has the DNA TGTGCCAGACTAGCGGAAATAGGCACAGATACGCAGTATTTT. Protein: CARLAEIGTDTQYF.

The sample holds many counts of this clonotype. The chain is built from TRBV11-2 and TRBJ2-7; 11 nucleotides agree with TRBD2. Trimming cost V 2 bases and J 0 bases; bases outside gene matches: 9. From germline, CDR1 is SGHAT and CDR2 FQNNGV. The length of the CDR3 is 18 residues. The CDR3 is CASSLPPGLAGISYEQYF. In DNA form, the CDR3 reads TGTGCCAGCAGCTTACCACCAGGACTAGCGGGCATCTCCTACGAGCAGTACTTC.

This clonotype was recorded a few times. The rearrangement uses TRBV19 and TRBJ1-1; D not resolved. V lost 5 bases to trimming and J lost 4 bases, with 17 bases between them. The CDR3 covers 15 residues. Per germline, CDR1 LNHDA and CDR2 SQIVND (reference sequence). The CDR3 sequence is CASSAVRGWSTEAFF. The CDR3 coding sequence is TGTGCCAGTAGTGCGGTACGGGGTTGGAGCACTGAAGCTTTCTTT.

This clonotype appeared a few times. The chain's CDR3 is CASSPGFSKHYEQYF. CDR3 DNA sequence: TGTGCCAGCAGCCCCGGGTTTAGCAAACACTACGAGCAGTACTTC. V gene TRBV7-2 combines with J gene TRBJ2-7; D not resolved. Germline lookup yields CDR1 SGHTA and CDR2 FQGNSA. The CDR3 totals 15 residues. Trimming left V 5 bases short and J 3 bases short, with 17 bases between.

The V call is TRBV24-1, the J call TRBJ2-1; D is perhaps TRBD2 (6 bases). The CDR3 loop spans 18 amino acids. Trimming took 3 bases from V and 10 from J, leaving 27 bases between them. Germline assignment: CDR1 KGHDR and CDR2 SFDVKD. CDR3 region: CATSDAGRMPMAAGEQFF. The CDR3 DNA reads as TGTGCCACCAGTGATGCGGGACGGATGCCGATGGCCGCAGGAGAGCAGTTCTTC.

This clonotype has just a few counts. The chain carries TRBV11-2 and TRBJ1-5; 9 bases line up with TRBD1. The junction had 10 bases not matched to a gene; V was cut back by 7 bases and J by 0 bases. CDR1 is SGHAT, CDR2 FQNNGV, per germline. CDR3 length equals 17 residues. CDR3 sequence: CASKAGQGNYSNQPQHF. CDR3 DNA sequence: TGTGCCAGCAAAGCGGGACAGGGAAACTATAGCAATCAGCCCCAGCATTTT.